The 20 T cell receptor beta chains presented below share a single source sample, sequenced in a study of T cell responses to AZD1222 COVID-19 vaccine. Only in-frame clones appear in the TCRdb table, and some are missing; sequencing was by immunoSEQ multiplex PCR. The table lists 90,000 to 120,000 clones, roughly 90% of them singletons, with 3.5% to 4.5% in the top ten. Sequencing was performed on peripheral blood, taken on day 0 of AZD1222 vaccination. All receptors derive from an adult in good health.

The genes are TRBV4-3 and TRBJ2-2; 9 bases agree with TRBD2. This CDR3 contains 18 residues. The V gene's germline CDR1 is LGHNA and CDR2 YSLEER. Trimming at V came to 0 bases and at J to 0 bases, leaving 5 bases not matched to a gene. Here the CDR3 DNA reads TGCGCCAGCAGCCAAGAAAGCGGGGGGTCAGCGAACACCGGGGAGCTGTTTTTT. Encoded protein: CASSQESGGSANTGELFF.

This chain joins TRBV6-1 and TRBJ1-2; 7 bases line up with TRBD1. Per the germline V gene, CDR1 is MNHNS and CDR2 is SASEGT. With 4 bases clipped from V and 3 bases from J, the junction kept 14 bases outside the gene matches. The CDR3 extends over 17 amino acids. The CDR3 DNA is TGTGCCAGCAGTGCAACGAGGCTCCGGGACAGCCACTATGGCTACACCTTC. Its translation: CASSATRLRDSHYGYTF.

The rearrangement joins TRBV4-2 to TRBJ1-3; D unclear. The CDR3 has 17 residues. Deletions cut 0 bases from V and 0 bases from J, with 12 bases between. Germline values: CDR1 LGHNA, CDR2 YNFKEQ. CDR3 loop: CASSQDWNSLSGNTIYF. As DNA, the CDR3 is TGTGCCAGCAGCCAAGATTGGAACAGCCTCTCTGGAAACACCATATATTTT.

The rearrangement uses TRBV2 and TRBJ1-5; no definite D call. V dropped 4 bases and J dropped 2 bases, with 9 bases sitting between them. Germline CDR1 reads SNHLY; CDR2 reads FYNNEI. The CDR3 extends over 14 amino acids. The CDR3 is CASSVFGGNQPQHF. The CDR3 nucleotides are TGTGCCAGCAGTGTCTTTGGGGGCAATCAGCCCCAGCATTTT.

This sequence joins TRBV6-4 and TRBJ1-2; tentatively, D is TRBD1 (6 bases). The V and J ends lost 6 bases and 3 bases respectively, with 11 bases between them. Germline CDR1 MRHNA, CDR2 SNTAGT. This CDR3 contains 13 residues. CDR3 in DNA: TGTGCCAGCAGCCGGGACAAGGACTATGGCTACACCTTC. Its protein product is CASSRDKDYGYTF.

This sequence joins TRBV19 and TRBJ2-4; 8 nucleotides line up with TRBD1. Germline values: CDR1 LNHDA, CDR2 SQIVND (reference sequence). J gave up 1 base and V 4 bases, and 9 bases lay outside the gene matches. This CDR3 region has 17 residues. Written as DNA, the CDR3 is TGTGCCAGTAGTAGTTACAGACAGGGGACGGCCAAAAACATTCAGTACTTC. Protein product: CASSSYRQGTAKNIQYF.

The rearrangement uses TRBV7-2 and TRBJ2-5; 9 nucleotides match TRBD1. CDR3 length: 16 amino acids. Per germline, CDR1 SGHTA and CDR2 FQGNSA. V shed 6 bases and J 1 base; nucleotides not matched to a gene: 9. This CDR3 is CASRLTGTGLQETQYF. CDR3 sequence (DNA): TGTGCCAGCAGACTTACCGGGACAGGGCTCCAAGAGACCCAGTACTTC.

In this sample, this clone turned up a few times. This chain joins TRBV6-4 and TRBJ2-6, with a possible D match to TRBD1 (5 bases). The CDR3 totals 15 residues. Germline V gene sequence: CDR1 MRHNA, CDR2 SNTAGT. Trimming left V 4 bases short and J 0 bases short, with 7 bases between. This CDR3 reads CASSADSSGANVLTF. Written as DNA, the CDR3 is TGTGCCAGCAGTGCCGACAGCTCTGGGGCCAACGTCCTGACTTTC.

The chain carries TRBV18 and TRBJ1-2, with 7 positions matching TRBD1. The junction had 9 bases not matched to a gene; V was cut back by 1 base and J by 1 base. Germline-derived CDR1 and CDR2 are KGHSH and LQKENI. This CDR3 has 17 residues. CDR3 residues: CASSPRTGEPFNYGYTF. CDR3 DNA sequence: TGTGCCAGCTCACCACGAACAGGGGAACCCTTTAACTATGGCTACACCTTC.

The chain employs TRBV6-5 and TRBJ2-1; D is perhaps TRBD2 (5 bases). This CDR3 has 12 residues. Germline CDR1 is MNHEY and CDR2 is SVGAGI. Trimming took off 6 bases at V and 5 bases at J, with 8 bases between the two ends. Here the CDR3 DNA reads TGTGCCAGCAGGGACTGGAACAATGAGCAGTTCTTC. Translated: CASRDWNNEQFF.

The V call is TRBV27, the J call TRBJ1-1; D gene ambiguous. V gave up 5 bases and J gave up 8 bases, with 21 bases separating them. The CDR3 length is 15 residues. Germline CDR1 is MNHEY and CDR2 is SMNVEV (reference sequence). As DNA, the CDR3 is TGTGCCAGCAGTCCCGATACCCTAGTAACTAGGGAAGCTTTCTTT. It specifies CASSPDTLVTREAFF.

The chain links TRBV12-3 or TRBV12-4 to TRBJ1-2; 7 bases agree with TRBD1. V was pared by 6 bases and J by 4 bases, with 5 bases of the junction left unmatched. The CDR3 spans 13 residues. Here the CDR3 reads CASSRRGLYGYTF. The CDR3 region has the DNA TGTGCCAGCAGCCGGAGGGGGCTCTATGGCTACACCTTC.

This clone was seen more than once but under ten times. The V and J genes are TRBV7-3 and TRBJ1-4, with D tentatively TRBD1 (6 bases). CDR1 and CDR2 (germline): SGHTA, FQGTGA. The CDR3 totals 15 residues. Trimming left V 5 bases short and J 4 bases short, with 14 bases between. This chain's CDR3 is CASSRTGQNNEKLFF. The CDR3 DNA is TGTGCCAGCAGCCGAACTGGACAGAATAATGAAAAACTGTTTTTT.

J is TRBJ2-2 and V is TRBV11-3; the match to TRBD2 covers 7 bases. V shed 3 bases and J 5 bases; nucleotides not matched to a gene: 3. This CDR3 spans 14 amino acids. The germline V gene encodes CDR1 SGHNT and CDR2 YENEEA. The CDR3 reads CASSLASGTGELFF. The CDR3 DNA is TGTGCCAGCAGCTTGGCTAGCGGAACCGGGGAGCTGTTTTTT.

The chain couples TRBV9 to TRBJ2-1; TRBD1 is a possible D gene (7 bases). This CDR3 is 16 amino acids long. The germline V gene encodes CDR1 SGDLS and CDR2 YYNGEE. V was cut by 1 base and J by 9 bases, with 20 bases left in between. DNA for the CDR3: TGTGCCAGCAGCGTAAGGCAGGGGGGCTCCGGGGTTGAGCAGTTCTTC. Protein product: CASSVRQGGSGVEQFF.

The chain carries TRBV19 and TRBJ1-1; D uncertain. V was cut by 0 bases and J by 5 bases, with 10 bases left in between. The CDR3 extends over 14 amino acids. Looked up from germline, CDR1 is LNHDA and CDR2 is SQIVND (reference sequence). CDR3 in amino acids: CASSIDLQRTEAFF. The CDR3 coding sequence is TGTGCCAGTAGTATAGATCTCCAACGGACTGAAGCTTTCTTT.

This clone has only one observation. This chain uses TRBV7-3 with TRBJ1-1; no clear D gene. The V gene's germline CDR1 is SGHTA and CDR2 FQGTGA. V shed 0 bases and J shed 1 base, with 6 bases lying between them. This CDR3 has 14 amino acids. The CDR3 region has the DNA TGTGCCAGCAGCTTAACGTCGGGGAACACTGAAGCTTTCTTT. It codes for CASSLTSGNTEAFF.

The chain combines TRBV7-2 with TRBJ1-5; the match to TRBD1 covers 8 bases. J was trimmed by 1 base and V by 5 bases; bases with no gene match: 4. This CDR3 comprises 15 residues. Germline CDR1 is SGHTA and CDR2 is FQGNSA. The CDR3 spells CASSPRTGSNQPQHF. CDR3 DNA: TGTGCCAGCAGCCCAAGGACAGGGAGCAATCAGCCCCAGCATTTT.

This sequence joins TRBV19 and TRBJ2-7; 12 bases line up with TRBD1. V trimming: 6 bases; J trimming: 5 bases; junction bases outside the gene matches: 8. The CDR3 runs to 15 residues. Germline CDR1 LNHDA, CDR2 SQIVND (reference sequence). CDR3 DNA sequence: TGTGCCAGTAGAGAAGCAGGGACAGGGGGCGACGAGCAGTACTTC. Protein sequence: CASREAGTGGDEQYF. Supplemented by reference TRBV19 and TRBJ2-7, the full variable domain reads DGGITQSPKYLFRKEGQNVTLSCEQNLNHDAMYWYRQDPGQGLRLIYYSQIVNDFQKGDIAEGYSVSREKKESFPLTVTSAQKNPTAFYLCASREAGTGGDEQYFGPGTRLTVT.

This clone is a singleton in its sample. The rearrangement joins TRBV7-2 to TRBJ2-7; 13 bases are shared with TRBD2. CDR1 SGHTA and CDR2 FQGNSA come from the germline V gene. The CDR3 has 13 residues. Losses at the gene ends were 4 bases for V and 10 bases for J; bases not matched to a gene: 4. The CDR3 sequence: CASSSRTSGRQYF. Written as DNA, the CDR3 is TGTGCCAGCAGCTCCAGGACTAGCGGGAGACAGTACTTC.